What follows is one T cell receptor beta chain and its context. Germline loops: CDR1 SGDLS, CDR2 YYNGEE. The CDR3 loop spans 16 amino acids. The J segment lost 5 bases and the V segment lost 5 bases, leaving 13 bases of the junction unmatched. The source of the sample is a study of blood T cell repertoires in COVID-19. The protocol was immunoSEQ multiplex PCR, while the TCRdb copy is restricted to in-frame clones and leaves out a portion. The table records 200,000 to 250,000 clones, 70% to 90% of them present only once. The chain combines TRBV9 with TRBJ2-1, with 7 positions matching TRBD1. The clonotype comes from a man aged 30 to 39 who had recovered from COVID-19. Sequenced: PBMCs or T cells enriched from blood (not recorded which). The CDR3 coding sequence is TGTGCCAGCAGTCTAAACCCGGGACAGACAAACAATGAGCAGTTCTTC. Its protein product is CASSLNPGQTNNEQFF.